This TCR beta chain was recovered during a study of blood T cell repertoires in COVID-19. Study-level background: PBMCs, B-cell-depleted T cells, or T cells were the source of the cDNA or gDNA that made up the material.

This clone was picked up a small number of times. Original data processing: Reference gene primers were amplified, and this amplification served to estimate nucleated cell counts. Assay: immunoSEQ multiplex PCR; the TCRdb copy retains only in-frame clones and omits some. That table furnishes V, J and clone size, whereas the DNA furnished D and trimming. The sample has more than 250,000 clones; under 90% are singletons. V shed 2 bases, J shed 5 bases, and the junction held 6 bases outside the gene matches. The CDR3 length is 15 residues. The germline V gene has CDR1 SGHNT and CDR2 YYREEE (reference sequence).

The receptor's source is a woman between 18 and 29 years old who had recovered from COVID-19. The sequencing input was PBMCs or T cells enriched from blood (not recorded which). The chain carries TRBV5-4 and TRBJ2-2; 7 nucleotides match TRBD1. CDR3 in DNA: TGTGCCAGCAGCTTAGGGACAGTGACTACCGGGGAGCTGTTTTTT. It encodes CASSLGTVTTGELFF.